What follows describes a single T cell receptor (beta chain). As yet, its antigen is unknown. These data originate in a study of T cell responses to AZD1222 COVID-19 vaccine. Broader study findings: The study found Spike-specific TCR breadth and depth rose after two AZD1222 doses. Recipients of AZD1222 seropositive at baseline numbered only 6 or 7. Along spike, vaccine-associated CD4 TCRs were found throughout, with dominance at 160-218 and 743-854. The donor group comprised mostly white British people and more females; the analysis possibly underestimated clonal diversity.

Assay: immunoSEQ multiplex PCR; the TCRdb copy retains only in-frame clones and omits some. This table has about 100,000 clones, approximately 89% appearing once. The CDR3 has 19 amino acids. This clonotype was obtained from an adult in good health. Sequencing used peripheral blood, obtained on day 0 of AZD1222 vaccination. The rearrangement links TRBV7-5 to TRBJ2-7; the D call in the table, TRBD1, was not verified against the DNA. TRBV7-5 is classified as a pseudogene. The CDR3 nucleotides read TGTGCCAGAAGCTTATGCCCACCAGGAGCAGGGTCGAGACGCTCCGAGCAGTACTTC. It translates to CARSLCPPGAGSRRSEQYF.